This T cell receptor (beta chain) comes out of a study of blood T cell repertoires in COVID-19. Across the study: The United States, Italy and Spain provided the acute and convalescent COVID-19 samples. Sources were T cells, B-cell-depleted T cells, or PBMCs; the material itself was cDNA or gDNA.

Trimming removed 4 bases from V and 4 bases from J; junction bases left unmatched: 7. From germline, CDR1 is SGHTA and CDR2 FQGTGA. CDR3 length equals 15 residues. Per the study methods: The authors estimated nucleated cell counts from reference gene primer amplification. Assay used: immunoSEQ multiplex PCR; TCRdb lists only in-frame clones, some missing. V, J and clone size were drawn from that table, and D and trimming were deduced from the DNA. The sample shows about 400,000 clones, more than 85% of them seen only once. The sequence came from a human donor in a cohort sampled during active COVID-19. The chain carries TRBV7-3 and TRBJ2-1; 7 bases map to TRBD1. The specimen was peripheral blood. This CDR3 is CASSSTGATYNEQFF. CDR3 bases: TGTGCCAGCAGCTCCACAGGGGCGACGTACAATGAGCAGTTCTTC. The full variable domain, in which reference TRBV7-3 and TRBJ2-1 provide the parts outside the CDR3, is GAGVSQTPSNKVTEKGKYVELRCDPISGHTALYWYRQSLGQGPEFLIYFQGTGAADDSGLPNDRFFAVRPEGSVSTLKIQRTERGDSAVYLCASSSTGATYNEQFFGPGTRLTVL.